This record looks at one T cell receptor (beta chain) sequence and its context. The antigen is not known. The CDR3 sequence is 16 residues long. Trimming shortened V by 3 bases and J by 7 bases, and 18 bases separated the two germline ends. Germline V lookup: CDR1 SGHAT, CDR2 FQNNGV. The entry originates in a study of cytotoxic CD8 clonotypes in ibrutinib-treated CLL. Study-level results: Having risen at ibrutinib response, clonality had fallen back toward baseline by progression.

TCRdb keeps only in-frame clones here, not all; method: immunoSEQ multiplex PCR. This table has over 150,000 clones, around 84% appearing once. This TCR derives from a human donor with chronic lymphocytic leukemia. The sample here was PBMCs, taken after 12 months of ibrutinib treatment. The V gene is TRBV11-2, the J gene TRBJ1-4, with a tentative D call TRBD1 (5 bases). CDR3 sequence (DNA): TGTGCCAGCAGCTTGGGGGACCAAAACCGGGGTGAAAAACTGTTTTTT. Translated: CASSLGDQNRGEKLFF. The entire variable domain, with the rest obtained from reference TRBV11-2 and TRBJ1-4, is as follows: EAGVAQSPRYKIIEKRQSVAFWCNPISGHATLYWYQQILGQGPKLLIQFQNNGVVDDSQLPKDRFSAERLKGVDSTLKIQPAKLEDSAVYLCASSLGDQNRGEKLFFGSGTQLSVL.